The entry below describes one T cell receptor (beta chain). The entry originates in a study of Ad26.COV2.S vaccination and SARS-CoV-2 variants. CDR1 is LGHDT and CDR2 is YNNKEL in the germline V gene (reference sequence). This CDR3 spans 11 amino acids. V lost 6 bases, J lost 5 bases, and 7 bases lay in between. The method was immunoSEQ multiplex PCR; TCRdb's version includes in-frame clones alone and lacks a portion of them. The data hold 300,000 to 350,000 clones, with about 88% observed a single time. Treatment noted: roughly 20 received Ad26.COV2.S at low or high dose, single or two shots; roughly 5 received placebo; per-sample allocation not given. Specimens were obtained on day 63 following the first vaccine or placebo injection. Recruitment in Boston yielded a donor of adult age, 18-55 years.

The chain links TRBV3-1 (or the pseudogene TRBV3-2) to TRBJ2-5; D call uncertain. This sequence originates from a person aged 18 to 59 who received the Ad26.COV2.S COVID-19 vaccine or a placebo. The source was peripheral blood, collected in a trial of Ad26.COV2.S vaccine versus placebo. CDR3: CASSILETQYF. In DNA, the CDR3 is TGTGCCAGCAGTATCTTGGAGACCCAGTACTTC.